The 16 T cell receptor beta chains in this list originate from one sample, sequenced in a study of blood T cell repertoires in COVID-19. The data were produced by immunoSEQ multiplex PCR, yet TCRdb's version contains in-frame clones alone and is incomplete. The sample includes about 130,000 clones, about 85% of them seen just once. Sequenced material: peripheral blood. These TCRs come from a woman older than 75 with acute or convalescent COVID-19.

This chain connects TRBV6-5 to TRBJ2-2; 11 bases agree with TRBD2. The CDR3 has 16 amino acids. In germline, CDR1 is MNHEY, CDR2 SVGAGI. The trim removed 2 bases at V and 4 bases at J, leaving 3 bases unmatched. In DNA form, the CDR3 reads TGTGCCAGCAGTTACACCGGACTAGCGGGCACCGGGGAGCTGTTTTTT. Translated, it gives CASSYTGLAGTGELFF.

This chain joins TRBV6-6 and TRBJ1-2, with D unclear. This CDR3 is built from 16 residues. The germline CDR1 and CDR2 sequences are MNHNY and SVGAGI (reference sequence). V lost 6 bases and J 6 bases, leaving 23 bases between the germline ends. The CDR3: CASSLTGLREVHGYTF. CDR3 in DNA: TGTGCCAGCAGCCTTACCGGGTTAAGGGAGGTCCATGGCTACACCTTC.

This rearrangement joins TRBV19 to TRBJ2-5; 8 bases match TRBD1. Looked up from germline, CDR1 is LNHDA and CDR2 is SQIVND (reference sequence). CDR3 length equals 14 residues. Unmatched junction bases numbered 10, after V lost 7 bases and J lost 6 bases. DNA for the CDR3: TGTGCCAGTAATGTCGGACAGGGTTCAAAGACCCAGTACTTC. Its protein is CASNVGQGSKTQYF.

The rearrangement uses TRBV5-8 and TRBJ2-7; 10 bases fit TRBD1. The CDR3 extends over 17 amino acids. Per the germline V gene, CDR1 is SGHTS and CDR2 is YDEGEE. V lost 4 bases, J lost 3 bases, and 13 bases stayed unmatched. CDR3 sequence: CASSGGFWTGGNYEQYV. The CDR3 region has the DNA TGTGCCAGCAGCGGGGGGTTCTGGACAGGGGGAAACTACGAGCAGTACGTC.

The gene calls are TRBV6-1 and TRBJ1-3; D unresolved. V lost 0 bases and J lost 4, with 10 bases in between. The CDR3 spans 15 residues. Germline CDR1 is MNHNS and CDR2 is SASEGT. CDR3 DNA: TGTGCCAGCAGTGAAGCGTTCAATGGCGGAAACACCATATATTTT. The encoded protein is CASSEAFNGGNTIYF.

The gene calls are TRBV3-1 (or the pseudogene TRBV3-2) and TRBJ2-3; 10 bases map to TRBD2. V trimming: 4 bases; J trimming: 5 bases; junction bases outside the gene matches: 6. The germline V gene has CDR1 LGHDT and CDR2 YNNKEL (reference sequence). The CDR3 has 15 amino acids. The CDR3 region is CASSRTGTSVDTQYF. The CDR3, as DNA: TGTGCCAGCAGCCGAACCGGGACTAGCGTAGATACGCAGTATTTT.

This chain joins TRBV3-1 (or the pseudogene TRBV3-2) and TRBJ1-2; D gene unclear. This CDR3 region has 14 residues. V gave up 1 base and J gave up 8 bases, with 14 bases separating them. CDR1 and CDR2 from the germline V gene are LGHDT and YNNKEL (reference sequence). CDR3 loop: CASSQGRSVGGYTF. CDR3 DNA sequence: TGTGCCAGCAGCCAAGGTCGGAGCGTTGGGGGCTACACCTTC.

This chain connects TRBV5-8 to TRBJ2-7; 8 bases match TRBD2. V lost 0 bases, J lost 1 base, and 9 bases stayed unmatched. The CDR3 totals 17 residues. Germline V gene data show CDR1 as SGHTS and CDR2 as YDEGEE. CDR3 DNA sequence: TGTGCCAGCAGCTTGGTGCGCGGGGGGAGGGGATCCTACGAGCAGTACTTC. The encoded protein is CASSLVRGGRGSYEQYF.

This clone was found a few times. This chain connects TRBV19 to TRBJ1-1; tentative D call: TRBD1 (6 bases). The CDR3 sequence is 14 residues long. Between the trimmed V and J ends, which lost 5 bases and 3 bases, there was a span of 13 bases. The germline V gene has CDR1 LNHDA and CDR2 SQIVND (reference sequence). The CDR3 reads CASSPQGTYTEAFF. CDR3 sequence (DNA): TGTGCCAGTAGTCCTCAGGGGACCTACACTGAAGCTTTCTTT.

The V gene is TRBV3-1 (or the pseudogene TRBV3-2), the J gene TRBJ2-3; TRBD2 is a possible D gene (7 bases). This CDR3 has 15 amino acids. The germline gives CDR1 LGHDT, CDR2 YNNKEL (reference sequence). Trimming took off 5 bases at V and 1 base at J, with 13 bases between the two ends. The CDR3, as DNA: TGTGCCAGCAGCGCCCGGGGGGCCGGCACAGATACGCAGTATTTT. Amino acid sequence: CASSARGAGTDTQYF.

This chain links TRBV2 with TRBJ1-1; no firm D call. This CDR3 region has 13 residues. V was pared by 8 bases and J by 2 bases, with 12 bases between. From germline, CDR1 is SNHLY and CDR2 FYNNEI. DNA of the CDR3: TGTGCCAGCTGCAGGATGGTTAACACTGAAGCTTTCTTT. As protein: CASCRMVNTEAFF.

The chain has TRBV6-5 and TRBJ2-2, with a possible D match to TRBD1 (7 bases). Trimming removed 5 bases at V and 4 bases at J, with 14 bases between. CDR3 length: 15 amino acids. Germline V gene data show CDR1 as MNHEY and CDR2 as SVGAGI. The CDR3 reads CASSSHRGLTGELFF. The CDR3 nucleotides are TGTGCCAGCAGTAGCCACAGGGGACTCACCGGGGAGCTGTTTTTT.

This rearrangement joins TRBV19 to TRBJ1-4; 9 nucleotides line up with TRBD1. Looked up from germline, CDR1 is LNHDA and CDR2 is SQIVND (reference sequence). Trimming took 6 bases from V and 10 from J; bases not matched to a gene: 12. This CDR3 comprises 15 residues. CDR3 loop: CASSQYGQGMAKLFF. CDR3 nucleotides: TGTGCCAGTAGCCAATACGGACAGGGGATGGCAAAACTGTTTTTT.

This clone showed up just once. This sequence joins TRBV27 and TRBJ1-2, with TRBD1 as a possible D gene (6 bases). Trimming took off 6 bases at V and 5 bases at J, with 22 bases between the two ends. The CDR3 consists of 16 residues. The germline CDR1 and CDR2 sequences are MNHEY and SMNVEV (reference sequence). The CDR3 sequence: CASRPTGGRYTYGYTF. CDR3 DNA sequence: TGTGCCAGCAGACCTACCGGGGGGCGATACACTTATGGCTACACCTTC.

This clone has only one observation. The chain uses TRBV7-8 and TRBJ1-1; 7 bases match TRBD1. Germline V lookup: CDR1 SGHVS, CDR2 FQNEAQ. Germline trimming cut 5 bases from V and 4 bases from J; bases unmatched to any gene: 10. The CDR3 covers 15 residues. The chain's CDR3 is CASSPRGAVITEAFF. The DNA for the CDR3 is TGTGCCAGCAGCCCCAGGGGGGCTGTAATCACTGAAGCTTTCTTT.

CDR3: CASQRGTRNEKLFF. As DNA, the CDR3 is TGTGCCAGTCAAAGGGGGACGAGGAATGAAAAACTGTTTTTT. This chain joins TRBV2 and TRBJ1-4; weak D call: TRBD1 (6 bases). Trimming took off 9 bases at V and 5 bases at J, with 16 bases between the two ends. The CDR3 spans 14 residues. Germline V gives CDR1 SNHLY, CDR2 FYNNEI. Full variable domain (remainder filled in from reference TRBV2 and TRBJ1-4): EPEVTQTPSHQVTQMGQEVILRCVPISNHLYFYWYRQILGQKVEFLVSFYNNEISEKSEIFDDQFSVERPDGSNFTLKIRSTKLEDSAMYFCASQRGTRNEKLFFGSGTQLSVL.